One and the same sample provided the 17 T cell receptor beta chains below, sequenced in a study of cytomegalovirus exposure and HLA in healthy donors (dated by TCRdb to 2015 to 2018). Library generation was performed with the immunoSEQ multiplex PCR assay. For the multiplex PCR, a mixture combining 60 forward primers for TCR Vbeta segments and 13 reverse primers for TCR Jbeta segments was used. The table was pulled from immuneACCESS by TCRdb, which kept in-frame rearrangements only. Such tables lose some clones; where checked, under half of the loss comes from unresolved V genes, and the rest has no known cause. In this sample the table shows 200,000 or so clones, roughly 80% of which occur a single time. The ten largest make up about 3.1% of the sample. Sequencing used PBMCs. These receptors all stem from a man aged 25 to 40 in good health and CMV-seronegative.

V gene TRBV28 combines with J gene TRBJ2-7, with 7 bases lining up with TRBD1. The CDR3 is made up of 14 amino acids. Losses at the gene ends were 3 bases for V and 3 bases for J; bases not matched to a gene: 5. Germline CDR1 is MDHEN and CDR2 is SYDVKM. CDR3 amino acids: CASSLWAGGYEQYF. The CDR3 DNA reads TGTGCCAGCAGTTTGTGGGCAGGGGGCTACGAGCAGTACTTC.

This chain connects TRBV6-5 to TRBJ2-3; possibly TRBD2 for D (7 bases). V lost 2 bases, J lost 3 bases, and 15 bases lay in between. The CDR3 consists of 16 residues. The germline CDR1 and CDR2 sequences are MNHEY and SVGAGI. DNA for the CDR3: TGTGCCAGCAGTTACGGGGGGGGGCGCCGTACAGATACGCAGTATTTT. Amino acid sequence: CASSYGGGRRTDTQYF.

This rearrangement joins TRBV7-8 to TRBJ1-6; 8 bases agree with TRBD1. The CDR3 runs to 14 residues. Germline values: CDR1 SGHVS, CDR2 FQNEAQ. After removal of 5 bases from V and 9 bases from J, the junction contained 6 bases not matched to a gene. CDR3 sequence reads: CASSTPTGGSPLHF. CDR3 sequence (DNA): TGTGCCAGCAGCACGCCCACAGGGGGTTCACCCCTCCACTTT.

The V call is TRBV7-9, the J call TRBJ1-5; 9 positions match TRBD1. Trimming cost V 3 bases and J 4 bases; bases outside gene matches: 1. CDR1 SEHNR and CDR2 FQNEAQ come from the germline V gene (reference sequence). The CDR3 is 14 amino acids. The CDR3 DNA sequence: TGTGCCAGCAGCTTTGGACAGGGGAATCAGCCCCAGCATTTT. This translates into CASSFGQGNQPQHF.

As to this clone: One end of the junction varies from germline; a read error may be responsible. The rearrangement links TRBV7-9 to TRBJ1-4; D possibly corresponds to TRBD1 (6 bases). From germline, CDR1 is SEHNR and CDR2 FQNEAQ (reference sequence). The CDR3 sequence is 14 residues long. Here the CDR3 DNA reads TGTTCCAGCAGGGAGGGGGGGATTAATGAAAAACTGTTTTTT. This encodes CSSREGGINEKLFF.

This rearrangement joins TRBV19 to TRBJ1-1; tentatively, D is TRBD1 (5 bases). The CDR3 length is 13 residues. Trimming stripped 2 bases from V and 5 bases from J, with 9 bases between. CDR1 and CDR2 from the germline V gene are LNHDA and SQIVND (reference sequence). The CDR3 nucleotides are TGTGCCAGTAGTATATTGGGGGGGACTGAAGCTTTCTTT. It specifies CASSILGGTEAFF.

The chain couples TRBV29-1 to TRBJ2-7, with 9 bases lining up with TRBD2. Per germline, CDR1 SQVTM and CDR2 ANQGSEA. The CDR3 spans 12 residues. The ends lost 5 bases at V and 4 bases at J; junction bases unmatched: 3. Here the CDR3 reads CSVCLAGYEQYF. The CDR3 nucleotides read TGCAGCGTTTGTCTAGCGGGATACGAGCAGTACTTC.

The gene calls are TRBV18 and TRBJ2-3; 7 nucleotides line up with TRBD1. V shed 2 bases, J shed 9 bases, and the junction held 8 bases outside the gene matches. The CDR3 is 14 amino acids. Germline CDR1 and CDR2: KGHSH and LQKENI. The CDR3 coding sequence is TGTGCCAGCTCACCAGTCCCGACAGGGACGACGCAGTATTTT. Protein product: CASSPVPTGTTQYF.

V usage is TRBV7-3 and J usage is TRBJ2-1; 12 bases agree with TRBD2. This CDR3 region has 17 residues. The germline CDR1 and CDR2 sequences are SGHTA and FQGTGA. The ends lost 5 bases at V and 7 bases at J; junction bases unmatched: 12. CDR3 residues: CASSVGWLAGGPNEQFF. Here the CDR3 DNA reads TGTGCCAGCAGCGTGGGGTGGCTAGCGGGGGGGCCGAATGAGCAGTTCTTC.

Concerning this clone: At one boundary the junction diverges from the germline segment, which might be a read error. The V and J genes are TRBV7-7 and TRBJ2-3; TRBD1 aligns across 8 bases. Germline lookup yields CDR1 SSHAT and CDR2 FNYEAQ (reference sequence). This CDR3 is built from 15 residues. The CDR3 reads CASSPVGQGTDTQYF. CDR3 nucleotide sequence: TGTGCTAGCAGCCCGGTGGGACAGGGCACAGATACGCAGTATTTT.

This rearrangement joins TRBV5-1 to TRBJ2-5; 11 bases fit TRBD1. This CDR3 comprises 17 residues. J lost 2 bases, V lost 4 bases, and 10 bases had no gene match. The germline V gene has CDR1 SGHRS and CDR2 YFSETQ. CDR3 bases: TGCGCCAGCAGCGCCTACCTGGACAGGGGGCTTCAAGAGACCCAGTACTTC. Translated: CASSAYLDRGLQETQYF.

The chain joins TRBV5-4 to TRBJ2-3; D not certain. This CDR3 is 14 amino acids long. Trimming removed 1 base from V and 3 bases from J, with 9 bases in between. Germline CDR1 SGHNT, CDR2 YYREEE (reference sequence). The CDR3, as DNA: TGTGCCAGCAGCTTGTCTTGGAGAACAGATACGCAGTATTTT. It yields the protein CASSLSWRTDTQYF. The whole variable domain, filled in from reference TRBV5-4 and TRBJ2-3, reads ETGVTQSPTHLIKTRGQQVTLRCSSQSGHNTVSWYQQALGQGPQFIFQYYREEENGRGNFPPRFSGLQFPNYSSELNVNALELDDSALYLCASSLSWRTDTQYFGPGTRLTVL.

Only one count was recorded for this clone. The chain combines TRBV19 with TRBJ1-5; 10 nucleotides match TRBD1. V shed 5 bases and J 7 bases; nucleotides not matched to a gene: 8. The CDR3 extends over 15 amino acids. Germline CDR1 reads LNHDA; CDR2 reads SQIVND (reference sequence). CDR3 sequence (DNA): TGTGCCAGTAGTCTACTAGACAGGGGGCGACAGCCCCAGCATTTT. Amino acid sequence: CASSLLDRGRQPQHF.

The V gene is TRBV27, the J gene TRBJ2-7; 9 bases map to TRBD1. Losses at the gene ends were 6 bases for V and 2 bases for J; bases not matched to a gene: 8. Germline CDR1 reads MNHEY; CDR2 reads SMNVEV (reference sequence). This CDR3 comprises 15 residues. The CDR3 sequence is CASSPTGTGTYEQYF. The CDR3 DNA reads as TGTGCCAGCAGCCCAACCGGGACAGGGACCTACGAGCAGTACTTC.

The genes are TRBV19 and TRBJ2-1; D perhaps matches TRBD2 (5 bases). With 0 bases removed from V and 9 bases from J, the gap between germline ends came to 12 bases. The CDR3 runs to 14 residues. CDR1 and CDR2 from the germline V gene are LNHDA and SQIVND (reference sequence). The CDR3 reads CASSIENLAGEQFF. The CDR3 DNA reads TGTGCCAGTAGTATAGAAAACCTAGCTGGTGAGCAGTTCTTC. Full variable domain (remainder filled in from reference TRBV19 and TRBJ2-1): DGGITQSPKYLFRKEGQNVTLSCEQNLNHDAMYWYRQDPGQGLRLIYYSQIVNDFQKGDIAEGYSVSREKKESFPLTVTSAQKNPTAFYLCASSIENLAGEQFFGPGTRLTVL.

This clone showed up just once. This chain uses TRBV9 with TRBJ2-3, with TRBD2 identical over 10 bases. Unmatched junction bases numbered 12, after V lost 0 bases and J lost 2 bases. Germline CDR1 is SGDLS and CDR2 is YYNGEE. This CDR3 is 19 amino acids long. The CDR3 loop is CASSVGAGGILAPTDTQYF. CDR3 in DNA: TGTGCCAGCAGCGTAGGAGCGGGGGGGATATTAGCCCCCACAGATACGCAGTATTTT.

The chain recombines TRBV7-6 with TRBJ2-1; D gene ambiguous. The CDR3 covers 12 residues. Trimming pared 5 bases from V and 15 bases from J, leaving 17 bases between. Germline lookup yields CDR1 SGHVS and CDR2 FNYEAQ. The CDR3 loop is CASSTRPKRLFF. The DNA for the CDR3 is TGTGCCAGCAGCACCCGCCCTAAGAGGCTGTTCTTC.